This TCR beta chain was identified during a study of blood T cell repertoires in COVID-19. Background on the study: The United States, Italy and Spain were the sources of the acute and convalescent COVID-19 samples. In each case, the material was cDNA or gDNA derived from T cells, B-cell-depleted T cells, or PBMCs.

Germline loops: CDR1 SEHNR, CDR2 FQNEAQ (reference sequence). V lost 0 bases and J lost 5; bases outside the gene matches: 9. The CDR3 sequence is 16 residues long. The authors' processing: How many nucleated cells were present was estimated from reference gene primer amplification. The data were produced by immunoSEQ multiplex PCR, yet TCRdb's version contains in-frame clones alone and is incomplete. The V and J calls and clone size come from that table; D and trimming were worked out from the DNA. The profile shows around 460,000 clones, about 87% of them singletons. The Seattle patients, enrolled during active infection, were followed longitudinally.

The sample taken for sequencing was peripheral blood. The rearrangement joins TRBV7-9 to TRBJ2-5, with TRBD1 identical over 7 bases. The receptor's source is a man between 18 and 35 years old with COVID-19, enrolled during active disease. The CDR3: CASSLAGGQRSETQYF. In nucleotides, the CDR3 is TGTGCCAGCAGCTTAGCAGGGGGCCAGCGAAGTGAGACCCAGTACTTC.